The 24 T cell receptor beta chains reported below all come from one sample, sequenced in a study of T cells in Graves' hyperthyroidism and ophthalmopathy. RNA transcripts were the template for amplifying TCR beta CDR3 regions. The study used the HTBI primer set for a first-round RT-PCR of the TCR CDR3. TCRdb ran MiXCR on the multiplex PCR reads and lists one entry per CDR3 protein. The sample gives about 680,000 distinct CDR3 sequences, 35% of which show up once; approximately 31% is in the top ten. Sequencing was carried out using blood. The origin of the receptors is a woman in her thirties or forties with Graves' hyperthyroidism.

There are many counts of this clonotype. The V gene is TRBV7-2, the J gene TRBJ1-1; unclear D gene. Trimming pared 5 bases from V and 4 bases from J, leaving 17 bases between. In germline, CDR1 is SGHTA, CDR2 FQGNSA. This CDR3 has 15 residues. The CDR3 protein is CASSAQTAVSTEAFF. CDR3 DNA: TGTGCCAGCAGCGCCCAGACGGCTGTTAGCACTGAAGCTTTCTTT.

V gene TRBV9 combines with J gene TRBJ1-6, with D maybe TRBD1 (5 bases). The CDR3 spans 16 residues. V gave up 4 bases and J gave up 0 bases, with 11 bases separating them. Germline V gives CDR1 SGDLS, CDR2 YYNGEE. CDR3 DNA: TGTGCCAGCAGCTCCGGACAACTCTCCTATAATTCACCCCTCCACTTT. This codes for CASSSGQLSYNSPLHF.

The chain employs TRBV6-1 and TRBJ1-1; D is uncertain. This CDR3 has 14 residues. Germline V CDR1 and CDR2: MNHNS, SASEGT. Trimming took 5 bases from V and 4 from J, leaving 14 bases between them. The chain's CDR3 is CASSPRGSLTEAFF. The CDR3 DNA reads as TGTGCCAGCAGTCCAAGAGGGTCACTCACTGAAGCTTTCTTT.

The rearrangement uses TRBV20-1 and TRBJ2-7; the D is unclear. Trimming stripped 2 bases from V and 5 bases from J, with 13 bases between. CDR3 length: 13 amino acids. Germline V gene sequence: CDR1 DFQATT, CDR2 SNEGSKA (reference sequence). For the CDR3, the DNA is TGCAGTGCTAGACGTAGCCAGGTGAACGAGCAGTACTTC. It yields the protein CSARRSQVNEQYF.

A note on this clonotype: Lacking the conserved final phenylalanine or tryptophan, this CDR3 likely reflects a read error. This chain joins TRBV5-1 and TRBJ1-1; 8 bases match TRBD1. The trim removed 4 bases at V and 4 bases at J, leaving 15 bases unmatched. The CDR3 extends over 17 amino acids. The V gene's germline CDR1 is SGHRS and CDR2 YFSETQ. The CDR3 DNA sequence: TGCGCCAGCAGCCGACGGACAGGGAACTATGGGGGCACTGAAGCTTTCTCT. It specifies CASSRRTGNYGGTEAFS.

The V and J genes are TRBV7-2 and TRBJ1-4; tentatively, D is TRBD1 (6 bases). Germline CDR1 SGHTA, CDR2 FQGNSA. Trimming left V 6 bases short and J 3 bases short, with 11 bases between. The CDR3 totals 14 residues. The CDR3 coding sequence is TGTGCCAGCAGTCCGAGGGGGTCTAATGAAAAACTGTTTTTT. Its protein is CASSPRGSNEKLFF.

Points on this clonotype: The junction and the germline gene differ at one end; a read error may be behind it. DNA of the CDR3: TGTGCCAGCAGGGAAGGAAGGACTAATGAAAAACTGTTTTTT. Protein product: CASREGRTNEKLFF. The J gene is TRBJ1-4, the V gene TRBV2; no clear D gene. CDR1 and CDR2 (germline): SNHLY, FYNNEI. There are 14 residues in the CDR3.

The chain employs TRBV10-3 and TRBJ2-6; D is ambiguous. The length of the CDR3 is 14 residues. V lost 10 bases to trimming and J lost 0 bases, with 10 bases between them. Looked up from germline, CDR1 is ENHRY and CDR2 is SYGVKD. The CDR3 DNA follows: TGTGCCAGCCTGGGCGTCTCTGGGGCCAACGTCCTGACTTTC. Translating gives CASLGVSGANVLTF.

CDR3 coding DNA: TGTGCCACCAGCAGTGCCCACAGGGATGGCTACACCTTC. Protein product: CATSSAHRDGYTF. The V gene is TRBV15, the J gene TRBJ1-2, with D perhaps TRBD1 (6 bases). V was pared by 3 bases and J by 6 bases, with 11 bases between. The CDR3 consists of 13 residues. The germline gives CDR1 LNHNV, CDR2 YYDKDF (reference sequence).

The J gene is TRBJ1-2, the V gene TRBV7-2; 10 bases line up with TRBD1. J lost 4 bases, V lost 4 bases, and 12 bases had no gene match. CDR1 is SGHTA, CDR2 FQGNSA, per germline. CDR3 length: 17 amino acids. The CDR3 DNA reads TGTGCCAGCAGCTCCGGGGACGGGACAGGGGCATTCTATGGCTACACCTTC. It specifies CASSSGDGTGAFYGYTF.

This clonotype was observed a few times. The chain combines TRBV10-2 with TRBJ1-1; TRBD1 might be the D (5 bases). This CDR3 is 18 amino acids long. CDR1 WSHSY and CDR2 SAAADI come from the germline V gene. V was trimmed by 6 bases and J by 1 base, leaving 24 bases between them. CDR3 in DNA: TGCGCCAGCAGCCAAGAGCCACTGGCAGGGCCGAGGAACACTGAAGCTTTCTTT. Residues: CASSQEPLAGPRNTEAFF.

The chain uses TRBV19 and TRBJ1-1; a weak D match, TRBD1 (5 bases). Germline lookup yields CDR1 LNHDA and CDR2 SQIVND (reference sequence). Between the trimmed V and J ends, which lost 6 bases and 11 bases, there was a span of 19 bases. This CDR3 comprises 13 residues. This CDR3 is CASRVSGGAVAFF. The CDR3 coding sequence is TGTGCCAGTAGGGTCTCTGGGGGAGCGGTCGCTTTCTTT.

V is TRBV24-1 and J is TRBJ2-3, with D unresolved. The germline V gene encodes CDR1 KGHDR and CDR2 SFDVKD. This CDR3 has 13 amino acids. Between the trimmed V and J ends, which lost 8 bases and 3 bases, there was a span of 11 bases. The CDR3 sequence is CATNCLPTDTQYF. The CDR3 DNA reads as TGTGCCACCAACTGCCTGCCGACAGATACGCAGTATTTT.

The chain recombines TRBV3-2 with TRBJ1-2. TRBV3-2 is reported as a pseudogene. The CDR3 sequence is 13 residues long. In DNA form, the CDR3 reads TGTGCCAGCAGCCGAGGGGATATCTATGGCTACACCTTC. This codes for CASSRGDIYGYTF.

A few counts support this clonotype. The chain links TRBV5-1 to TRBJ2-7; 9 nucleotides line up with TRBD2. CDR1 is SGHRS, CDR2 YFSETQ, per germline. V lost 1 base to trimming and J lost 5 bases; unmatched junction nucleotides: 10. This CDR3 has 16 amino acids. The CDR3: CASSLSPSGEPHEQYF. The CDR3 DNA reads as TGCGCCAGCAGCTTGAGTCCTAGCGGGGAACCGCACGAGCAGTACTTC.

V usage is TRBV6-5 and J usage is TRBJ2-5; D is uncertain. With 4 bases removed from V and 7 bases from J, the gap between germline ends came to 22 bases. The CDR3 is 16 amino acids. The germline V gene has CDR1 MNHEY and CDR2 SVGAGI. CDR3 region: CASSSSMGASRGTQYF. The CDR3 DNA follows: TGTGCCAGCAGTTCGAGTATGGGTGCGAGCCGAGGGACCCAGTACTTC.

This clonotype was counted a few times. The gene calls are TRBV6-2 or TRBV6-3 and TRBJ2-5; TRBD1 might be the D (5 bases). The V and J ends lost 6 bases and 2 bases respectively, with 10 bases between them. Germline lookup yields CDR1 MNHEY and CDR2 SVGEGT. The CDR3 loop spans 13 amino acids. The chain's CDR3 is CASSRTYQETQYF. CDR3 in DNA: TGTGCCAGCAGCCGGACATATCAAGAGACCCAGTACTTC.

This chain uses TRBV4-2 with TRBJ2-7; D assignment may be TRBD1 or TRBD2 (5 bases each). The CDR3 covers 15 residues. V was pared by 0 bases and J by 4 bases, with 13 bases between. Germline CDR1 reads LGHNA; CDR2 reads YNFKEQ. Written as DNA, the CDR3 is TGTGCCAGCAGCCAAGATCGGGGCACTGGATACGAGCAGTACTTC. Protein sequence: CASSQDRGTGYEQYF.

This sequence joins TRBV3-1 and TRBJ1-5; no reliable D call. The CDR3 covers 13 residues. Germline loops: CDR1 LGHDT, CDR2 YNNKEL (reference sequence). V lost 0 bases and J 9 bases, leaving 9 bases between the germline ends. The CDR3 reads CASSQDPQRPQHF. The CDR3 region has the DNA TGTGCCAGCAGCCAAGACCCGCAGCGGCCCCAGCATTTT.

This chain connects TRBV7-8 to TRBJ1-2; maybe TRBD1 (6 bases). Germline CDR1 SGHVS, CDR2 FQNEAQ. V was pared by 9 bases and J by 8 bases, with 19 bases between. The length of the CDR3 is 13 residues. This CDR3 reads CARSSRAGEGYTF. CDR3 coding DNA: TGTGCCAGGTCCTCGAGGGCAGGGGAAGGCTACACCTTC. The full variable domain, rest sourced from reference TRBV7-8 and TRBJ1-2, is GAGVSQSPRYKVAKRGQDVALRCDPISGHVSLFWYQQALGQGPEFLTYFQNEAQLDKSGLPSDRFFAERPEGSVSTLKIQRTQQEDSAVYLCARSSRAGEGYTFGSGTRLTVV.

This clonotype was found many times. The gene calls are TRBV29-1 and TRBJ2-7; D possibly corresponds to TRBD2 (5 bases). Trimming removed 5 bases at V and 0 bases at J, with 14 bases between. This CDR3 comprises 14 residues. Germline loops: CDR1 SQVTM, CDR2 ANQGSEA. The CDR3, as DNA: TGCAGCGTTAAGAGGGTCGTAGACTCCTACGAGCAGTACTTC. This codes for CSVKRVVDSYEQYF.

This clonotype was seen many times. The chain has TRBV12-3 or TRBV12-4 and TRBJ2-7, with D tentatively TRBD1 (6 bases). CDR3 length equals 13 residues. V was pared by 7 bases and J by 1 base, with 11 bases between. CDR3 nucleotides: TGTGCCAGCAACTGGGGGCCTTCCTACGAGCAGTACTTC. Translated: CASNWGPSYEQYF.

J is TRBJ2-5 and V is TRBV7-2; TRBD2 matches 7 bases. V dropped 5 bases and J dropped 4; count of bases not matched to a gene: 10. Germline CDR1 SGHTA, CDR2 FQGNSA. CDR3 length equals 15 residues. This CDR3 reads CASSVGGRILETQYF. As DNA, the CDR3 is TGTGCCAGCAGCGTGGGAGGGCGGATTCTAGAGACCCAGTACTTC. The complete variable domain, with remaining parts taken from reference TRBV7-2 and TRBJ2-5, reads GAGVSQSPSNKVTEKGKDVELRCDPISGHTALYWYRQSLGQGLEFLIYFQGNSAPDKSGLPSDRFSAERTGGSVSTLTIQRTQQEDSAVYLCASSVGGRILETQYFGPGTRLLVL.

The V call is TRBV18, the J call TRBJ1-5; the D gene is possibly TRBD1 (5 bases). The V gene's germline CDR1 is KGHSH and CDR2 LQKENI. V dropped 4 bases and J dropped 3 bases, with 10 bases sitting between them. The CDR3 covers 14 residues. The CDR3 region is CASSHGDLNQPQHF. CDR3 in DNA: TGTGCCAGCTCACATGGGGACCTCAATCAGCCCCAGCATTTT.